The next 10 T cell receptor beta chains were all read from a single sample in a study of vaccination and CD4 T cells after COVID-19. These receptors are not linked to any known antigen. CD4+ T cells that had been cultured provided DNA sequenced with the Oncomine TCR Beta short-read assay. TCRdb independently ran MiXCR on the PCR reads; one entry per CDR3 protein. The table lists roughly 11,000 distinct CDR3 sequences, approximately 60% of them singletons. The treatment denotes: roughly 10-day PBMC culture with coronavirus spike peptide pools or control peptides (ViraFEST assay). The sequencing input was CD4+ T cells from blood, cultured in vitro. The receptors shown here come from a human donor who had recovered from COVID-19.

This clonotype was picked up a small number of times. The J gene is TRBJ2-3, the V gene TRBV7-9; D is unresolved. Trimming pared 0 bases from V and 4 bases from J, leaving 2 bases between. CDR3 length: 12 residues. Per germline, CDR1 SEHNR and CDR2 FQNEAQ (reference sequence). For the CDR3, the DNA is TGTGCCAGCAGCTTAGCCTCAGATACGCAGTATTTT. Protein product: CASSLASDTQYF.

The V call is TRBV6-2 or TRBV6-3, the J call TRBJ2-7; 8 bases are a match to TRBD2. The trim removed 2 bases at V and 6 bases at J, leaving 12 bases unmatched. The length of the CDR3 is 16 residues. Germline V gene data show CDR1 as MNHEY and CDR2 as SVGEGT. CDR3 coding DNA: TGTGCCAGCAGTTACGCGAGGACTAGCCCCAATCGCGAGCAGTACTTC. Protein product: CASSYARTSPNREQYF.

V gene TRBV7-8 combines with J gene TRBJ1-2; perhaps TRBD1 as D (5 bases). V shed 5 bases and J shed 0 bases, with 28 bases lying between them. The CDR3 length is 20 residues. Germline assignment: CDR1 SGHVS and CDR2 FQNEAQ. Written as DNA, the CDR3 is TGTGCCAGCAGCCAGTACGGGCAGGGAGTCACCACCGATCCTAACTATGGCTACACCTTC. Translating it yields CASSQYGQGVTTDPNYGYTF.

This chain connects TRBV7-9 to TRBJ1-6; 7 nucleotides align to TRBD1. This CDR3 has 15 residues. With 5 bases clipped from V and 6 bases from J, the junction kept 7 bases outside the gene matches. Germline values: CDR1 SEHNR, CDR2 FQNEAQ (reference sequence). The CDR3 sequence: CASSTVTGANSPLHF. For the CDR3, the DNA is TGTGCCAGCAGCACAGTAACAGGGGCTAATTCACCCCTCCACTTT.

This chain connects TRBV7-3 to TRBJ1-6; 8 nucleotides match TRBD1. Germline V gives CDR1 SGHTA, CDR2 FQGTGA. With 3 bases clipped from V and 7 bases from J, the junction kept 2 bases outside the gene matches. The CDR3 length is 14 residues. The CDR3 reads CASSLDRENSPLHF. CDR3 coding DNA: TGTGCCAGCAGCTTGGACAGGGAGAATTCACCCCTCCACTTT.

V and J are TRBV20-1 and TRBJ1-1; D is undetermined. The CDR3 loop spans 15 amino acids. The germline V and J ends were trimmed by 3 bases and 3 bases, with 17 bases remaining between them. CDR1 is DFQATT, CDR2 SNEGSKA, per germline (reference sequence). The CDR3 loop is CSASDPAGLDTEAFF. CDR3 bases: TGCAGTGCTAGCGATCCCGCAGGTTTGGACACTGAAGCTTTCTTT.

The V call is TRBV20-1, the J call TRBJ1-2, with 7 bases aligning to TRBD1. In germline, CDR1 is DFQATT, CDR2 SNEGSKA (reference sequence). The CDR3 contains 14 residues. Trimming took 1 base from V and 5 from J; bases not matched to a gene: 7. CDR3 DNA sequence: TGCAGTGCTAGAGTTGCAGGGGGTGGGTATGGCTACACCTTC. Translating it yields CSARVAGGGYGYTF.

In DNA, the CDR3 is TGTGCCAGCAGCTTTCCAGTCTTGTCACGCTTCGGGACACCTTTACAAGAGACCCAGTACTTC. Protein sequence: CASSFPVLSRFGTPLQETQYF. This chain connects TRBV12-1 to TRBJ2-5; the DNA was not compared with TRBD1, the D call given in the table. TRBV12-1 is a known pseudogene. CDR3 length: 21 residues.

By sample fraction, this clonotype is medium-sized. The chain carries TRBV7-2 and TRBJ1-2; 8 nucleotides line up with TRBD1. The CDR3 has 15 residues. Germline CDR1 is SGHTA and CDR2 is FQGNSA. J was trimmed by 6 bases and V by 1 base; bases with no gene match: 7. As DNA, the CDR3 is TGTGCCAGCAGCTTAGGACAGGGGAGCAGGGATGGCTACACCTTC. Amino acids: CASSLGQGSRDGYTF.

The V and J genes are TRBV12-3 or TRBV12-4 and TRBJ1-1; D possibly corresponds to TRBD1 (6 bases). Trimming took 3 bases from V and 7 from J, leaving 12 bases between them. CDR3 length equals 13 residues. The CDR3 sequence is CASSFLADSEAFF. Written as DNA, the CDR3 is TGTGCCAGCAGTTTTTTAGCGGACAGTGAAGCTTTCTTT.